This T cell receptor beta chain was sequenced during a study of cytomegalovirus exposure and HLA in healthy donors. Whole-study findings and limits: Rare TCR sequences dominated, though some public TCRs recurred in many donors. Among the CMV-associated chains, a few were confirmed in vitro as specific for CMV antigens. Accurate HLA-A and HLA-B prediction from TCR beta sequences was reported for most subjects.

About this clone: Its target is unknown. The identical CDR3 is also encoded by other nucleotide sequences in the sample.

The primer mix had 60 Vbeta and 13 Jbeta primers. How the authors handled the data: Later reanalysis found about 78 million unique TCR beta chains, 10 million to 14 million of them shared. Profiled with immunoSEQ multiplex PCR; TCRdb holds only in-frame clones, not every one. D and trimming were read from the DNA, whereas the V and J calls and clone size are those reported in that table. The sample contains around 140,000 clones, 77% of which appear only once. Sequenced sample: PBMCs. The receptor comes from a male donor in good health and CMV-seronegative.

DNA of the CDR3: TGTGCCAGCAGTAAGACAGGGACCTACGAGCAGTACTTC. This gives the protein CASSKTGTYEQYF. The chain employs TRBV6-5 and TRBJ2-7; the match to TRBD1 covers 7 bases. Germline V gives CDR1 MNHEY, CDR2 SVGAGI. J gave up 2 bases and V 5 bases, and 3 bases lay outside the gene matches. The CDR3 length is 13 residues.